This T cell receptor beta chain was recovered during a study of cytomegalovirus exposure and HLA in healthy donors (dated by TCRdb to 2016 to 2017). Context from the whole study: In an earlier analysis of approximately 500 of the donors, approximately 300 Gb of sequence data and about 110 million unique TCR beta sequences from some 170 million T cells were reported. In an earlier analysis of around 540 of the donors, high-throughput TCR beta sequencing was used to judge whether each TCR beta V gene segment behaved as functional or pseudogenic. HLA typing covered class I and class II loci at four-digit resolution. A separate validation cohort of about 110 different subjects was used in addition to the roughly 620-subject first cohort. Among the approximately 400 genotyped donors, about 85% belonged to the genetic ancestry cluster associated with self-reported Caucasian donors. High-throughput TCR immunosequencing, statistical association of individual TCRs with disease status, and machine learning were combined to predict cytomegalovirus infection status. Typing coverage varied by locus: 629-630 donors for A, B, C, DRB1 and DQB1; roughly 500 for DQA1; around 610 for DPA1; 450 to 480 for DPB1. Four or five DR-DQ haplotypes were handled as single units for association and clustering, since linkage in the cohort was strong. The aim of the study was to test whether cataloging public T cell receptors could identify signatures of past pathogen exposure. Donor age, sex, ethnicity and CMV serostatus were compiled alongside the repertoire data. On average, 235,054 unique TCR beta nucleotide sequences were sequenced per donor among about 400 genotyped donors of the cohort, with around 19% of those sequences being non-productive. In a later analysis, previously published TCR beta repertoires from roughly 710 donors were re-analyzed and high-resolution HLA genotyping was added so that TCR occurrence patterns could be studied. The study profiled the T cell repertoires of more than 500 subjects by immunosequencing and related them to cytomegalovirus serostatus. In a later genetic analysis, genome-wide SNP genotypes for about 65% of the roughly 670 donors were used, and that subset was treated as a discovery cohort. The later analysis used no new phenotypic data to find candidate immune exposures, relying instead on TCR beta sequences and their occurrence across donors. Every discovery cohort repertoire had been produced on one sequencing platform. An early release covering roughly 600 HLA-typed donors comprised about 300 gigabases of sequencing data and tens of millions of unique TCR sequences. The research as a whole found: It was suggested by the authors that the approach could potentially be generalized to other disease states and immunological phenotypes. An earlier analysis of around 500 of the donors showed that most TCR beta V segments appeared in productive rearrangements either about 87% or about 30% of the time, which broadly matched IMGT annotations. When HLA alleles, especially DR and DQ, strongly co-occurred, TCR associations were difficult to assign to individual alleles. A later analysis reported that several top co-occurrence clusters appeared linked to parvovirus B19, influenza, CMV and Epstein-Barr virus. The cohort was sequenced for TCR beta chains only, and without alpha or paired-chain data the features that could be detected were limited. A cluster of highly shared sequence variants was judged likely to be a technical artifact of the sequencing pipeline. Because HLA typing was missing for some donors at each locus, association tests included only the typed subset. Compared with the 666-donor mean, donors in an Asian-associated ancestry cluster had fewer N-insertions in productive TCRs, according to a later genetic analysis. Correlated functional status among segregating V segments might reflect linkage disequilibrium, but an unknown experimental factor could not be ruled out. A further reported finding was that TCR beta sequences accurately predicted the HLA-A and HLA-B alleles for most subjects in the first cohort. An association between a missense DCLRE1C variant and V-gene and J-gene trimming of TCR beta chains was found in a later genetic analysis and replicated in an independent cohort. In a later analysis, the rate of TCR association differed among HLA loci, with DRB1 alleles having the most associated TCRs and HLA-C alleles having the fewest. Compared with equally common non-associated chains, HLA-associated TCR beta chains in a later analysis were more clonally expanded and had lower generation probabilities. CMV serostatus was the only immune exposure information available for the cohort. In a later analysis, most CMV-associated TCR beta chains were found to appear HLA-restricted, with HLA associations seemingly driven largely by CMV exposure. In both the original and validation cohorts, the classifier was reported to diagnose cytomegalovirus status with high specificity and sensitivity. Specific HLA alleles were associated with more than 15,000 TCR beta sequences at a false discovery rate of 0.05 in a later analysis. A few of the identified cytomegalovirus-associated TCR beta chains were confirmed in vitro to be specific for cytomegalovirus antigens. While some public TCRs were present in many individuals, most TCR sequences turned up only very rarely across donors. The earlier analysis of around 600 of the donors excluded some 15 rarely observed V segments, including chromosome 9 orphons, because counts were too low. Presence/absence analyses assumed roughly uniform sequencing depth across donors, an assumption that may not hold. The study listed around 160 TCR beta chains as associated with cytomegalovirus.

With regard to this clone: The antigen this receptor binds is unknown. Base qualities are missing; no much larger clone stands one base away.

The cohort comprised several hundred healthy bone marrow donors. All cohort members were sampled while nominally healthy, although unrecorded immune exposures were likely present. The donor was CMV seronegative and was included in the group of a few hundred seronegative cohort members. A peripheral blood sample was provided by each donor, and peripheral blood mononuclear cells were used for TCR beta sequencing. The Qiagen DNeasy Blood Extraction Kit was used to extract genomic DNA from the blood cell samples. Library generation was performed with the immunoSEQ multiplex PCR assay. A mixture of 60 forward primers for TCR Vbeta segments and 13 reverse primers for TCR Jbeta segments was used in the multiplex PCR. Amplification of the CDR3 region of rearranged TCR beta genes was performed with a multiplex PCR assay on genomic DNA. The amplified TCR beta libraries were sequenced on the Illumina HiSeq System as 87-base-pair reads. The published analysis was carried out like this. A later analysis tallied 80 million to 95 million unique TCR beta chains across the 666 repertoires, and around 12 million of those chains were shared by two or more donors. Raw reads were error-corrected and collapsed into unique sequences by a nearest-neighbor algorithm in which closely related sequences were merged to remove PCR and sequencing errors. To assign V, D and J gene segments, CDR3 sequences were aligned to IMGT reference sequences. Each retained sequence needed at least a six-nucleotide match to both a V gene segment and a J gene segment. Rearrangements were classified as productive when the CDR3 lacked stop codons and remained in frame with V and J, and all other rearrangements were classified as non-productive. CDR3 was defined according to IMGT convention as the region running from the second conserved V-encoded cysteine to the conserved J-encoded phenylalanine. Sequences without an unambiguous match to a single V gene segment were excluded from the earlier analysis of about 640 of the donors. An earlier analysis of 500 to 700 of the donors classified V segments as functional when productive rearrangements were above 56.7% and as segregating when the standard deviation between donors was above 5%. A statistical classification framework was built to diagnose cytomegalovirus status from the catalog of TCR beta chain sequences. In a later analysis, TCR nucleotide sequences were compared against IMGT/GENE-DB human TR gene sequences so that V and J genes could be assigned. Using the TCRdist pipeline, a later analysis assigned CDR3 sequences along with most-parsimonious VDJ recombination scenarios. A later analysis defined each TCR beta chain by its CDR3 amino acid sequence plus V-gene family, and excluded reads lacking a unique V-gene family. As a way to deal with suspected cross-contamination and a sequencing artifact, a later analysis dropped approximately 570 nucleotide sequences that were highly shared and had low generation probability. In a later analysis, a clonal expansion index for each public chain was calculated from normalized within-repertoire ranks of inferred template counts. Generation probabilities in a later analysis came from a VDJ recombination model fitted to out-of-frame rearrangements, and those results were checked against IGoR. In a later analysis, hypergeometric tests were used to score TCR-TCR, TCR-HLA and TCR-CMV co-occurrence, with a repertoire-size bias correction applied to TCR pairs. To estimate false discovery rates, a later analysis permuted the HLA or CMV assignments 20 times. In a later analysis, co-occurring TCRs were grouped using DBSCAN, with TCRdist sequence similarity added in when clustering inside HLA-allele-positive subsets. Repertoires with fewer than 30,000 or more than 120,000 public chains were left out of co-occurrence clustering, as were five repertoires with anomalous nucleotide sharing. This immuneACCESS table, as held by TCRdb, lists in-frame sequences with V and J called but not all clones. Of the missing ones, under half trace to an unresolved V gene in checked studies; the others have no known cause. V and J calls and clone size are copied from that table; D and trimming were computed from the DNA. This sample lists 150,000 or so clones; around 74% were detected once. The top ten clones comprise over 2.5% of the sample.

The source of this sequence is a female donor in good health and CMV-seronegative. Sample: PBMCs.

The nucleotide sequence reads TGTGCCAGTAGTATGCGACACCGGGAGACCCAGTACTTC. This codes for CASSMRHRETQYF. The sequence joins TRBV19 to TRBJ2-5, with no confident D gene call. Based on the germline V gene (reference sequence), the CDR1 and CDR2 sequences are LNHDA and SQIVND. V lost 3 bases and J lost 5 bases; the stretch between them is 10 bases long. From cysteine to phenylalanine, the CDR3 is 13 amino acids long. The only DNA kept is the CDR3, 39 bases in frame from the first base.